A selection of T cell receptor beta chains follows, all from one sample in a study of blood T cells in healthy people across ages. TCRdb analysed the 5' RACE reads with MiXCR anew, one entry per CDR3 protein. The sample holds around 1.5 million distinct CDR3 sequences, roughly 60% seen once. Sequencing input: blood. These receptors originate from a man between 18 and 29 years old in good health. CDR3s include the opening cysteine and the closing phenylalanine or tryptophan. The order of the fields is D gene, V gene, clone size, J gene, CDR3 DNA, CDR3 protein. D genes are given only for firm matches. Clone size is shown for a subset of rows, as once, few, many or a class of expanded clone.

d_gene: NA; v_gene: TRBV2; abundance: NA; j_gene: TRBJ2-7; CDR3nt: TGTGCCAGCAGTCCTACAACGATGGGCTACGAGCAGTACTTC; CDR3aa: CASSPTTMGYEQYF
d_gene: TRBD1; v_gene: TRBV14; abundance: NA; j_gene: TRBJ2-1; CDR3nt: TGTGCCAGCAGCTCGACAGGGAAGAATGAGCAGTTCTTC; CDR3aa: CASSSTGKNEQFF
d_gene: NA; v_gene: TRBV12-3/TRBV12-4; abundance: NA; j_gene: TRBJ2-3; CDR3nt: TGTGCCAGCAGGAGCCTCGAGGATACGCAGTATTTT; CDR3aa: CASRSLEDTQYF
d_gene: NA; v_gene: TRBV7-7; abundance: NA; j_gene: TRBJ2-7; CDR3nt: TGTGCCAGCAGCTTAGGGATCGGTGGGACCGATGAGCAGTACTTC; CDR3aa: CASSLGIGGTDEQYF
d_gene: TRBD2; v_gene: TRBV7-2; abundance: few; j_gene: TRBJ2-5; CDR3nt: TGTGCCAGCAGCTTAGGGGGAGGGGTGCAAGAGACCCAGTACTTC; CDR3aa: CASSLGGGVQETQYF
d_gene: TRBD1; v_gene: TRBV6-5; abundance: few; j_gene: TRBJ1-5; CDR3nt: TGTGCCAGCAGTTCTGGACAGGGGGTACAGCCCCAGCATTTT; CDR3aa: CASSSGQGVQPQHF
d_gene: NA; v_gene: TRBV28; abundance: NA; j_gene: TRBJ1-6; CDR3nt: TGTGCCAGCAGGGACACCTATAATTCACCCCTCCACTTT; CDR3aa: CASRDTYNSPLHF
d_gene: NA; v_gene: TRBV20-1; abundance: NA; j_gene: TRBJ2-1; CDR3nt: TGCAGTGCTAGAGGCGCTGAGCAGTTCTTC; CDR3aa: CSARGAEQFF
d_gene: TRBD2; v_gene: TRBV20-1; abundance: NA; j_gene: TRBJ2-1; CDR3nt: TGCAGTGCTAGAATTAGCGGGAGCAGAAAGGAGCAGTTCTTC; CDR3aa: CSARISGSRKEQFF
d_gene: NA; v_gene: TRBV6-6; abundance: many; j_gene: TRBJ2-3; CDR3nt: TGTGCCAGCAGTTACTCGTATACAGATACGCAGTATTTT; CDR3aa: CASSYSYTDTQYF
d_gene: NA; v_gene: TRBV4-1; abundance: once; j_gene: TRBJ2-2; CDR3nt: TGCGCCAGCAGCCACCAATGGGGCACCGGGGAGCTGTTTTTT; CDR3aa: CASSHQWGTGELFF
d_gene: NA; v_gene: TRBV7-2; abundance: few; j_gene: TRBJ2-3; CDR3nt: TGTGCCAGCAGCTCGTTACCCGCTGCGGATACGCAGTATTTT; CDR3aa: CASSSLPAADTQYF
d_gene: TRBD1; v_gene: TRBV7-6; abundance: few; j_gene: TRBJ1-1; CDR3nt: TGTGCCAGCAGCGTAGTCACAGGGGGCACTGAAGCTTTCTTT; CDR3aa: CASSVVTGGTEAFF
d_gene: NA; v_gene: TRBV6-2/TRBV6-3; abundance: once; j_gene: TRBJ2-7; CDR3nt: TGTGCCAGCAGGAAGACAGAACAGACCTACGAGCAGTACTTC; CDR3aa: CASRKTEQTYEQYF
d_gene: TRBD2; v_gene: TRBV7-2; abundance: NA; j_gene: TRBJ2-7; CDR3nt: TGTGCCAGCAGCAAACACACCGGGACTAGCGGAAGCGGGCAGTACTTC; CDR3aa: CASSKHTGTSGSGQYF
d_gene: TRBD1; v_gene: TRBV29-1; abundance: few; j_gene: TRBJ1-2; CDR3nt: TGCAGCGTTGAAGGCTTGACAGGGTTTAATGGCTACACCTTC; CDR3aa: CSVEGLTGFNGYTF
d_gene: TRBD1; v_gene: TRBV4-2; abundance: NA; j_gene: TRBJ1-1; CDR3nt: TGTGCCAGCAGCCTTCGGACAGGGGGTGGTAACACTGAAGCTTTCTTT; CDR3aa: CASSLRTGGGNTEAFF
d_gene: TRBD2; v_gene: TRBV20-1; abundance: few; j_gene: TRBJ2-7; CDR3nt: TGCAGTGCTAGAGGGCTAGCGGGGGGGAGCCAATACAATGAGCAGTACTTC; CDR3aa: CSARGLAGGSQYNEQYF
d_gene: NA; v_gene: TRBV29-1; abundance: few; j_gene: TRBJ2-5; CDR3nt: TGCAGCGTTGAAAGCGGCGTTTGGGGACGCCAAGAGACCCAGTACTTC; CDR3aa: CSVESGVWGRQETQYF
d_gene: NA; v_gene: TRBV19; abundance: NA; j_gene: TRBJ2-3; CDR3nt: TGTGCCAGCTCGTCAGACAGCTCCCCCCTCACAGATACGCAGTATTTT; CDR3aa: CASSSDSSPLTDTQYF
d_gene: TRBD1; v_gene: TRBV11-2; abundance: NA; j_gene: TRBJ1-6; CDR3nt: TGTGCCAGCAGCTTAAAGCAACGGGACAGGGGTGTAAGAAGCGATAATTCACCCCTCCACTTT; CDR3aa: CASSLKQRDRGVRSDNSPLHF
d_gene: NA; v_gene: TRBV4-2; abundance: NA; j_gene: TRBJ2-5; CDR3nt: TGTGCCAGCAGCCAAGATTTGGCGGGGGAGACCCAGTACTTC; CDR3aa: CASSQDLAGETQYF
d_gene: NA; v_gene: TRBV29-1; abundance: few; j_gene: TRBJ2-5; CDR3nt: TGCAGCGTTGAAGGTGGAACAGGGAAGCCGACCCAGTACTTC; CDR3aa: CSVEGGTGKPTQYF
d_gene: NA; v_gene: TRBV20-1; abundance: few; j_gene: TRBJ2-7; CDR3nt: TGCAGTGTGGAGGGTCGCGACACCTACGAGCAGTACTTC; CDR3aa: CSVEGRDTYEQYF
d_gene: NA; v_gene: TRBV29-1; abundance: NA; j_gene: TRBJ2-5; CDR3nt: TGCAGCGCAGCGGTTCAGGGAAGTTCTGAAAAGTACTTC; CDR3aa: CSAAVQGSSEKYF
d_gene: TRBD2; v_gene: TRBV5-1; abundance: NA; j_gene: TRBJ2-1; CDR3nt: TGCGCCAGCACTGGCGGGGGACTAGGTGAGCAGTTCTTC; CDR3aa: CASTGGGLGEQFF
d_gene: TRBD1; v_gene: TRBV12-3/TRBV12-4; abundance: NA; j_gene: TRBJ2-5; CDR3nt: TGTGCCAGCAGTTTAGACAGGGGGGCTTGGGAGACCCAGTACTTC; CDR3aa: CASSLDRGAWETQYF
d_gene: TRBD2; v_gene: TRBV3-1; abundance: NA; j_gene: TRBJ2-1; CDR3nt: TGTGCCAGCAGCCAAGATCCGAGCGGGAGGTATATTGAGCAGTTCTTC; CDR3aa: CASSQDPSGRYIEQFF
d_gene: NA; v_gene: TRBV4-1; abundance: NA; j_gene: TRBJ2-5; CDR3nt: TGCGCCAGCAGCCAAGACGGCACGGATCAATGGGAGACCCAGTACTTC; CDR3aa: CASSQDGTDQWETQYF
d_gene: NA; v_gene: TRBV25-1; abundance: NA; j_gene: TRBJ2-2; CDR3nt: TGTGCCAGCAGTGCCTATCTCGGGAACACCGGGGAGCTGTTTTTT; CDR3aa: CASSAYLGNTGELFF
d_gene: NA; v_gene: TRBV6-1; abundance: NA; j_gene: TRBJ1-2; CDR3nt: TGTGCCGCAACAGCATCCCATAACTATGGCTACACCTTC; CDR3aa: CAATASHNYGYTF
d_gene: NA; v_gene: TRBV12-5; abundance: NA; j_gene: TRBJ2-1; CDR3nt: TGTGCTAGTGGCCTCCACGGGACCCATAATGAGCAGTTCTTC; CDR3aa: CASGLHGTHNEQFF
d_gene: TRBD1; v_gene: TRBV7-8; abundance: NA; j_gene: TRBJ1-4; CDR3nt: TGTGCCAGCAGCGCGACACAGGGGGCCTATGAAAAACTGTTTTTT; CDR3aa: CASSATQGAYEKLFF
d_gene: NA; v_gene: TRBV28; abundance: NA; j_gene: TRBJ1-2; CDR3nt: TGTGCCAGCAGTTCCCAGGGTGGCCATGGCTACACCTTC; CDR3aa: CASSSQGGHGYTF
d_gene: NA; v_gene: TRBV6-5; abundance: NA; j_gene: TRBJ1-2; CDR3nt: TGTGCCAGCAGTCTAGGGGTGAAAAACTATGGCTACACCTTC; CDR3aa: CASSLGVKNYGYTF
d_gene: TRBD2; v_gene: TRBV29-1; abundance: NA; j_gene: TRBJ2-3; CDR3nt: TGCAGCGCCGAAACTAGCGGGAGTACCCCAGATACGCAGTATTTT; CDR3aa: CSAETSGSTPDTQYF
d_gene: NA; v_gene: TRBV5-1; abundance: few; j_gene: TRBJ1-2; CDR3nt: TGCGCCAGCAGTGGGGCAGGCTATGGCTACACCTTC; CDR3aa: CASSGAGYGYTF
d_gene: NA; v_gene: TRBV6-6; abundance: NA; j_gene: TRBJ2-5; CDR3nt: TGTGCCAGCAGTTCGGAATACAGGGTCGGGGGGACCCAGTACTTC; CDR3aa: CASSSEYRVGGTQYF
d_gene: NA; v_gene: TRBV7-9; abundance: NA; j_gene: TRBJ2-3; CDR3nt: TGTGCCAGCAGCCCCCGGGACTTTAAAGATACGCAGTATTTT; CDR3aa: CASSPRDFKDTQYF
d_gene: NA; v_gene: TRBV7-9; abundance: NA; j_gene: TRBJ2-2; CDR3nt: TGTGCCAGCAGCTTACCCGGACACCTGAAAACCGGGGAGCTGTTTTTT; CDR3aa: CASSLPGHLKTGELFF
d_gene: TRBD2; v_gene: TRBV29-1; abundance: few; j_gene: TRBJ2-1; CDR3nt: TGCAGCGTGATTCTAGCGGGGACTTGGGAGCAGTTCTTC; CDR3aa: CSVILAGTWEQFF
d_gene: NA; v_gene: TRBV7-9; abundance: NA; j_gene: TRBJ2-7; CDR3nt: TGTGCCAGCAGCTTTTCTGGACTATACGAGCAGTACTTC; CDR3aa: CASSFSGLYEQYF
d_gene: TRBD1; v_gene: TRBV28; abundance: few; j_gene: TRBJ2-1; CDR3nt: TGTGCCAGCAGTCTCCGGGACAGCCCCTACAATGAGCAGTTCTTC; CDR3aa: CASSLRDSPYNEQFF
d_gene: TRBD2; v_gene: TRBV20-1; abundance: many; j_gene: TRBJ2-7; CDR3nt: TGCAGTGCTAGAGGGACTAGCGGCTACGAGCAGTACTTC; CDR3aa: CSARGTSGYEQYF
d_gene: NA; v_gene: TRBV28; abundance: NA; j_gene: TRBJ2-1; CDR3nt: TGTGCCAGCCGCAAGGACAGCCCTAATGAGCAGTTCTTC; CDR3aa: CASRKDSPNEQFF
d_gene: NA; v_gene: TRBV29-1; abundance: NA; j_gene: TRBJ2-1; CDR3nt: TGCAGCGTTGAGCCCGGGACGGGAGAAGACAATGAGCAGTTCTTC; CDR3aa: CSVEPGTGEDNEQFF
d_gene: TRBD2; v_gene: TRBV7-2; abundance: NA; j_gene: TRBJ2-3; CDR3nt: TGCGCCAGCAGCTTGACTAGCCCCAGCACAGATACGCAGTATTTT; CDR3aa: CASSLTSPSTDTQYF
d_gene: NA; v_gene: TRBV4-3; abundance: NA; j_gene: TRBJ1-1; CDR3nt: TGCGCCAGCAGCCAAGATCGGGGGAACCCTGAAGCTTTCTTT; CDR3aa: CASSQDRGNPEAFF
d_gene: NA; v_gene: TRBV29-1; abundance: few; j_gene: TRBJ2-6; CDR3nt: TGCAGCGTTGTGTGGAGGGAAGTCTCTGGGGCCAACGTCCTGACTTTC; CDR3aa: CSVVWREVSGANVLTF
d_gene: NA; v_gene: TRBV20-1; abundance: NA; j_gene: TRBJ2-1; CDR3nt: TGCAGTGCAGAGCGACCGGGACCCGGCCTTTCCTATGAGCAGTTCTTC; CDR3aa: CSAERPGPGLSYEQFF
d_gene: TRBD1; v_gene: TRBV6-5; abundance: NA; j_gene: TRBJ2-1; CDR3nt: TGTGCCTCCATCCCGGGACAGGGTGGAAATGAGCAGTTCTTC; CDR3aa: CASIPGQGGNEQFF